The 20 T cell receptor beta chains below all came from one sample that was sequenced in a study of CD8 T cells in ankylosing spondylitis. Regarding the study as a whole: A TCR beta motif of several highly homologous variants seemed to mark ankylosing spondylitis blood.

One entry per CDR3 protein, called by TCRdb with MiXCR from the 5' RACE reads. The sample yields fewer than 750,000 distinct CDR3 sequences, 15% to 20% seen once. These receptors' antigens are unknown. Sequencing was performed on blood, either unsorted or a sorted T cell fraction (not recorded which). Receptors were obtained from a male donor with ankylosing spondylitis.

The chain couples TRBV12-3 or TRBV12-4 to TRBJ2-7, with D possibly called TRBD1 or TRBD2 (6 bases each). This CDR3 has 13 amino acids. Trimming cost V 1 base and J 12 bases, with 16 bases left between them. In nucleotides, the CDR3 is TGTGCCAGCAGTTTAGGGGGTCGTGGAGGGGGGTACTTC. Its protein is CASSLGGRGGGYF.

The sample holds many counts of this clonotype. The rearrangement joins TRBV29-1 to TRBJ2-1, with D possibly TRBD2 on 6 matching bases. Germline loops: CDR1 SQVTM, CDR2 ANQGSEA. V was clipped by 8 bases and J by 0 bases, with 17 bases between them. There are 15 residues in the CDR3. CDR3 nucleotide sequence: TGCAGCTCATCCGGGACTTACAGCTCCTACAATGAGCAGTTCTTC. Residues: CSSSGTYSSYNEQFF.

The V gene is TRBV9, the J gene TRBJ2-3; D is unclear. V shed 2 bases and J shed 2 bases, with 9 bases lying between them. CDR1 is SGDLS, CDR2 YYNGEE, per germline. The CDR3 consists of 14 residues. Written as DNA, the CDR3 is TGTGCCAGCAGCGTCGACGGAATCACAGATACGCAGTATTTT. Residues: CASSVDGITDTQYF.

This clonotype was counted many times. The chain uses TRBV5-1 and TRBJ2-2; D gene uncertain. This CDR3 region has 15 residues. Trimming cost V 0 bases and J 1 base, with 7 bases left between them. The germline CDR1 and CDR2 sequences are SGHRS and YFSETQ. CDR3 loop: CASSLVKQNTGELFF. The DNA for the CDR3 is TGCGCCAGCAGCTTGGTAAAACAGAACACCGGGGAGCTGTTTTTT.

The V gene is TRBV29-1, the J gene TRBJ2-3; D is perhaps TRBD2 (5 bases). Trimming took off 5 bases at V and 2 bases at J, with 14 bases between the two ends. From germline, CDR1 is SQVTM and CDR2 ANQGSEA. The CDR3 consists of 14 residues. The CDR3 DNA is TGCAGCGTTTCATTACCGGGATCCACAGATACGCAGTATTTT. This translates into CSVSLPGSTDTQYF.

The sample holds many counts of this clonotype. The rearrangement uses TRBV5-1 and TRBJ1-5, with 10 nucleotides matching TRBD1. CDR1 is SGHRS and CDR2 is YFSETQ in the germline V gene. V lost 4 bases and J lost 6; bases outside the gene matches: 4. The CDR3 runs to 14 residues. CDR3 residues: CASSPTGGIQPQHF. The CDR3, as DNA: TGCGCCAGCAGCCCGACAGGGGGCATTCAGCCCCAGCATTTT.

This clonotype was found a few times. The chain recombines TRBV6-1 with TRBJ1-5; D is unclear. Trimming took off 5 bases at V and 6 bases at J, with 11 bases between the two ends. The CDR3 has 13 residues. Germline lookup yields CDR1 MNHNS and CDR2 SASEGT. CDR3 sequence reads: CASSIGLFQPQHF. The CDR3 bases are TGTGCCAGCAGTATCGGCCTATTTCAGCCCCAGCATTTT.

J is TRBJ1-2 and V is TRBV4-1; D is undetermined. Germline CDR1 and CDR2: MGHRA and YSYEKL. The CDR3 has 15 residues. Trimming cost V 1 base and J 7 bases, with 16 bases left between them. CDR3 protein: CASSQGRPITGGYTF. CDR3 nucleotide sequence: TGCGCCAGCAGCCAAGGCCGCCCGATTACCGGTGGCTACACCTTC.

The chain is built from TRBV7-8 and TRBJ2-1; possibly TRBD2 for D (6 bases). CDR3 length: 13 residues. The V and J ends lost 4 bases and 11 bases respectively, with 15 bases between them. Per the germline V gene, CDR1 is SGHVS and CDR2 is FQNEAQ. CDR3 DNA sequence: TGTGCCAGCAGCTCCCTCCGGGAGAGGAAGCAGTTCTTC. Its translation: CASSSLRERKQFF.

At least ten counts were recorded for this clonotype. The rearrangement uses TRBV12-3 or TRBV12-4 and TRBJ2-1, with D unclear. The CDR3 runs 11 residues. V was shortened by 1 base and J by 12 bases, with 7 bases between the two germline ends. CDR3 residues: CASSLGEVQFF. In nucleotides, the CDR3 is TGTGCCAGCAGTTTAGGCGAGGTGCAGTTCTTC.

This sequence joins TRBV4-3 and TRBJ1-2; perhaps TRBD1 as D (5 bases). V gave up 0 bases and J gave up 4 bases, with 12 bases separating them. The CDR3 contains 15 residues. CDR1 is LGHNA and CDR2 is YSLEER in the germline V gene. CDR3 sequence: CASSQERGTSYGYTF. The CDR3 nucleotides read TGCGCCAGCAGCCAAGAGCGCGGGACTAGCTATGGCTACACCTTC.

The J gene is TRBJ1-6, the V gene TRBV21-1. TRBV21-1 is a recognized pseudogene. The CDR3 length is 19 residues. Here the CDR3 reads CASSKELPVSDGGDSPLHF. For the CDR3, the DNA is TGTGCCAGCAGCAAAGAACTACCCGTCAGTGATGGCGGAGATTCACCCCTCCACTTT.

The genes are TRBV20-1 and TRBJ1-4; D may be TRBD1 (5 bases). Trimming left V 3 bases short and J 0 bases short, with 20 bases between. This CDR3 contains 18 residues. Germline lookup yields CDR1 DFQATT and CDR2 SNEGSKA (reference sequence). This CDR3 reads CSARASPGTFATNEKLFF. DNA of the CDR3: TGCAGTGCTAGGGCCAGCCCTGGGACCTTTGCAACTAATGAAAAACTGTTTTTT.

This clonotype was observed a few times. The CDR3 region has the DNA TGTGCCAGCAGCGGAGAGACAATTTACAATGAGCAGTTCTTC. It encodes CASSGETIYNEQFF. The V and J genes are TRBV5-5 and TRBJ2-1; no definite D call. V lost 4 bases and J 4 bases, leaving 12 bases between the germline ends. Germline V gives CDR1 SGHKS, CDR2 YYEKEE (reference sequence). This CDR3 region has 14 residues.

The chain carries TRBV5-1 and TRBJ2-1; D unclear. This CDR3 has 14 amino acids. Germline values: CDR1 SGHRS, CDR2 YFSETQ. V was pared by 0 bases and J by 3 bases, with 7 bases between. The chain's CDR3 is CASSLGQIYNEQFF. The DNA for the CDR3 is TGCGCCAGCAGCTTGGGTCAGATCTACAATGAGCAGTTCTTC.

In this sample, this clonotype turned up a few times. V and J are TRBV12-3 or TRBV12-4 and TRBJ2-5; 8 nucleotides align to TRBD1. There are 16 residues in the CDR3. V trimming: 6 bases; J trimming: 1 base; junction bases outside the gene matches: 10. The DNA of the CDR3 is TGTGCCAGCAGAAAAGGGACAGGCCCAAGCCAAGAGACCCAGTACTTC. This codes for CASRKGTGPSQETQYF.

This clonotype was observed many times. Here the CDR3 DNA reads TGTGCCGGCTCAGACAGGGCGAACACCGGGGAGCTGTTTTTT. Amino acid sequence: CAGSDRANTGELFF. The chain links TRBV12-3 or TRBV12-4 to TRBJ2-2; TRBD1 matches at 7 bases. The CDR3 contains 14 residues. V shed 11 bases, J shed 0 bases, and the junction held 6 bases outside the gene matches.

The chain joins TRBV7-2 to TRBJ2-7, with D maybe TRBD1 (5 bases). The CDR3 loop spans 13 amino acids. The V gene lost 5 bases and the J gene lost 6 bases, with 14 bases spanning the gap. Germline V gives CDR1 SGHTA, CDR2 FQGNSA. CDR3 nucleotide sequence: TGTGCCAGCAGCAAGGGGCAGGGCATCGAGCAGTACTTC. This codes for CASSKGQGIEQYF.

The chain carries TRBV30 and TRBJ2-3; the match to TRBD2 covers 8 bases. The junction had 7 bases not matched to a gene; V was cut back by 4 bases and J by 4 bases. The CDR3 extends over 14 amino acids. Germline loops: CDR1 GTSNPN, CDR2 SVGIG (reference sequence). The CDR3 loop reads CAWTGGLRADTQYF. As DNA, the CDR3 is TGTGCCTGGACGGGGGGGCTTAGGGCAGATACGCAGTATTTT.

The chain employs TRBV10-3 and TRBJ2-3; 8 bases line up with TRBD2. There are 14 residues in the CDR3. Germline V gene sequence: CDR1 ENHRY, CDR2 SYGVKD. V lost 11 bases to trimming and J lost 0 bases; unmatched junction nucleotides: 7. The CDR3 sequence: CASERGTSTDTQYF. The CDR3 nucleotides are TGTGCCTCTGAGCGGGGGACTAGCACAGATACGCAGTATTTT.